These 22 T cell receptor beta chains were sequenced from one sample in a study of Ad26.COV2.S vaccination and SARS-CoV-2 variants. The treatment denotes: some 20 received Ad26.COV2.S at low or high dose, single or two shots; about 5 received placebo; per-sample allocation not given. Repertoires come from day 63 after the first vaccine or placebo injection. Repertoires were generated with immunoSEQ multiplex PCR, while TCRdb's copy carries only in-frame clones and drops some. This sample has hundreds of thousands of clones, with 87% found just once. Sequenced material: peripheral blood, taken in a trial of Ad26.COV2.S vaccine versus placebo. Receptor source: a person aged 18 to 65 who received the Ad26.COV2.S COVID-19 vaccine or a placebo.

The genes are TRBV4-3 and TRBJ2-3, with 10 bases fitting TRBD2. After removal of 0 bases from V and 2 bases from J, the junction contained 8 bases not matched to a gene. Germline loops: CDR1 LGHNA, CDR2 YSLEER. The CDR3 runs to 18 residues. The CDR3 is CASSQDRSSGGTTDTQYF. The CDR3, as DNA: TGCGCCAGCAGCCAAGATAGGTCTAGCGGGGGAACCACAGATACGCAGTATTTT.

The chain couples TRBV4-3 to TRBJ2-7, with D hard to call. The CDR3 loop spans 14 amino acids. Trimming took off 0 bases at V and 1 base at J, with 7 bases between the two ends. Germline V gene data show CDR1 as LGHNA and CDR2 as YSLEER. The DNA of the CDR3 is TGCGCCAGCAGCCAAGATCAGGCTTCCTACGAGCAGTACTTC. Amino acids: CASSQDQASYEQYF.

V is TRBV5-4 and J is TRBJ2-7; D tentatively fits TRBD1 or TRBD2 (6 bases each). CDR1 and CDR2 (germline): SGHNT, YYREEE (reference sequence). V lost 6 bases to trimming and J lost 5 bases, with 12 bases between them. There are 12 residues in the CDR3. The CDR3: CASTRRGDEQYF. Written as DNA, the CDR3 is TGTGCCAGCACCAGGAGGGGGGACGAGCAGTACTTC.

The chain recombines TRBV6-5 with TRBJ2-7; 11 bases agree with TRBD1. V dropped 4 bases and J dropped 10; count of bases not matched to a gene: 6. The CDR3 covers 13 residues. CDR1 and CDR2 (germline): MNHEY, SVGAGI. This CDR3 is CASSFRDRGSQYF. As DNA, the CDR3 is TGTGCCAGCAGTTTCCGGGACAGGGGGAGCCAGTACTTC.

The chain is built from TRBV5-5 and TRBJ1-6; unclear D gene. This CDR3 region has 13 residues. Germline-derived CDR1 and CDR2 are SGHKS and YYEKEE (reference sequence). V lost 3 bases, J lost 7 bases, and 8 bases lay in between. The CDR3 is CASSSPQNSPLHF. In DNA, the CDR3 is TGTGCCAGCAGCTCTCCGCAGAATTCACCCCTCCACTTT.

The chain links TRBV12-3 or TRBV12-4 to TRBJ1-6, with TRBD1 matching over 7 bases. The V and J ends lost 4 bases and 10 bases, in that order; junction bases with no gene match: 4. The CDR3 runs to 13 residues. This CDR3 is CASSSPGGSPLHF. In DNA form, the CDR3 reads TGTGCCAGCAGTTCCCCAGGGGGATCACCCCTCCACTTT.

Here the CDR3 DNA reads TGTGCCAGCAGTTTCGCGGACAGGGGGCACGAGCAGTACTTC. It encodes CASSFADRGHEQYF. The V and J genes are TRBV27 and TRBJ2-7; TRBD1 aligns across 11 bases. The V gene end was trimmed by 3 bases and the J gene end by 5 bases; junction bases not matched to a gene: 3. The CDR3 contains 14 residues. The germline V gene encodes CDR1 MNHEY and CDR2 SMNVEV (reference sequence).

The count of this clone is one. The chain has TRBV6-6 and TRBJ2-1; 13 nucleotides agree with TRBD2. V lost 5 bases, J lost 6 bases, and 16 bases stayed unmatched. CDR1 MNHNY and CDR2 SVGAGI come from the germline V gene (reference sequence). This CDR3 comprises 19 residues. In DNA form, the CDR3 reads TGTGCCAGCAGTCCTCACCCGCCTACTAGCGGGGGGGTGGTCAATGAGCAGTTCTTC. Residues: CASSPHPPTSGGVVNEQFF.

This clone was observed once. V usage is TRBV11-2 and J usage is TRBJ2-7; D gene unclear. This CDR3 has 15 amino acids. Trimming left V 3 bases short and J 2 bases short, with 14 bases between. CDR1 is SGHAT, CDR2 FQNNGV, per germline. Written as DNA, the CDR3 is TGTGCCAGCAGCTTTTATGGGCCCGACCCCTACGAGCAGTACTTC. Residues: CASSFYGPDPYEQYF. Using reference TRBV11-2 and TRBJ2-7 for the parts outside the CDR3, the full variable domain is EAGVAQSPRYKIIEKRQSVAFWCNPISGHATLYWYQQILGQGPKLLIQFQNNGVVDDSQLPKDRFSAERLKGVDSTLKIQPAKLEDSAVYLCASSFYGPDPYEQYFGPGTRLTVT.

The V and J genes are TRBV6-4 and TRBJ2-2; 8 nucleotides align to TRBD2. The CDR3 has 16 amino acids. Germline V gives CDR1 MRHNA, CDR2 SNTAGT. V was clipped by 4 bases and J by 5 bases; unmatched bases: 9. The DNA of the CDR3 is TGTGCCAGCAGTGCCACCGGGACTAGTGGGACCGGGGAGCTGTTTTTT. As protein: CASSATGTSGTGELFF.

This clone occurred once. The V gene is TRBV14, the J gene TRBJ2-2; TRBD1 or TRBD2 may be the D gene (5 bases each). There are 14 residues in the CDR3. Germline-derived CDR1 and CDR2 are SGHDN and FVKESK. V lost 7 bases to trimming and J lost 1 base, with 10 bases between them. The CDR3 DNA reads TGTGCCAGCACCGATGGGGGGAACACCGGGGAGCTGTTTTTT. Translation gives CASTDGGNTGELFF. Full variable domain (remainder filled in from reference TRBV14 and TRBJ2-2): EAGVTQFPSHSVIEKGQTVTLRCDPISGHDNLYWYRRVMGKEIKFLLHFVKESKQDESGMPNNRFLAERTGGTYSTLKVQPAELEDSGVYFCASTDGGNTGELFFGEGSRLTVL.

V usage is TRBV4-2 and J usage is TRBJ2-5, with a weak D call TRBD1 (6 bases). The CDR3 runs to 16 residues. CDR1 LGHNA and CDR2 YNFKEQ come from the germline V gene. Trimming pared 0 bases from V and 1 base from J, leaving 12 bases between. The CDR3 loop is CASSQEQGQTQETQYF. The CDR3 DNA is TGTGCCAGCAGCCAAGAGCAGGGGCAGACCCAAGAGACCCAGTACTTC.

The chain couples TRBV18 to TRBJ1-3; the D is unclear. The V and J ends lost 1 base and 0 bases respectively, with 13 bases between them. Germline V gene sequence: CDR1 KGHSH, CDR2 LQKENI. The CDR3 loop spans 17 amino acids. CDR3 sequence (DNA): TGTGCCAGCTCACCACTTCCCAACTCGAGCTCTGGAAACACCATATATTTT. It encodes CASSPLPNSSSGNTIYF.

This sequence joins TRBV7-3 and TRBJ2-7; no firm D call. CDR1 is SGHTA and CDR2 is FQGTGA in the germline V gene. The CDR3 sequence is 13 residues long. V was trimmed by 5 bases and J by 5 bases, leaving 13 bases between them. This CDR3 reads CASSPLRLDEQYF. CDR3 DNA: TGTGCCAGCAGCCCCCTGCGTTTGGACGAGCAGTACTTC.

The gene calls are TRBV4-1 and TRBJ2-1, with D unresolved. V dropped 4 bases and J dropped 2 bases, with 6 bases sitting between them. This CDR3 is built from 13 residues. CDR1 and CDR2 from the germline V gene are MGHRA and YSYEKL. CDR3 DNA sequence: TGCGCCAGCAGCCCCACGACCTACAATGAGCAGTTCTTC. Amino acid sequence: CASSPTTYNEQFF.

Note on this clone: With a much larger clone just one base away, this may be a read error. CDR3 residues: CASSYSYSGELFF. The CDR3 DNA is TGTGCCAGCAGTTACTCGTACTCCGGGGAGCTGTTTTTT. The chain recombines TRBV6-6 with TRBJ2-2; no clear D gene. CDR3 length: 13 amino acids. Germline V lookup: CDR1 MNHNY, CDR2 SVGAGI (reference sequence). V lost 0 bases to trimming and J lost 6 bases, with 5 bases between them.

DNA of the CDR3: TGTGCCAGCAGCTTAGGGCACCCCTACGAGCAGTACTTC. It specifies CASSLGHPYEQYF. J is TRBJ2-7 and V is TRBV7-6; D not resolved. The CDR3 is 13 residues long. Germline loops: CDR1 SGHVS, CDR2 FNYEAQ. Trimming took 1 base from V and 2 from J, leaving 6 bases between them.

This chain uses TRBV4-1 with TRBJ2-1; TRBD2 agrees at 10 bases. The germline gives CDR1 MGHRA, CDR2 YSYEKL. This CDR3 region has 17 residues. The junction had 11 bases not matched to a gene; V was cut back by 0 bases and J by 9 bases. CDR3 DNA: TGCGCCAGCAGCCAAGAATTAATGCTAGCGGGGGAGGTTGAGCAGTTCTTC. Its protein product is CASSQELMLAGEVEQFF.

This clone has a handful of counts. This sequence joins TRBV10-3 and TRBJ1-2; perhaps TRBD1 as D (6 bases). Germline CDR1 ENHRY, CDR2 SYGVKD. V was trimmed by 8 bases and J by 3 bases, leaving 19 bases between them. This CDR3 has 15 residues. DNA for the CDR3: TGTGCCATCGTATCTGAACAGGGAAATCACTATGGCTACACCTTC. Amino acid sequence: CAIVSEQGNHYGYTF.

The chain has TRBV2 and TRBJ1-1; 7 bases align to TRBD1. Germline V gene lookup returns CDR1 SNHLY and CDR2 FYNNEI. This CDR3 contains 13 residues. Trimming removed 9 bases from V and 5 bases from J; junction bases left unmatched: 9. CDR3: CAREGQRGTEAFF. For the CDR3, the DNA is TGTGCCAGAGAGGGACAGCGAGGGACTGAAGCTTTCTTT.

This chain connects TRBV12-3 or TRBV12-4 to TRBJ1-2; D is possibly TRBD1 (5 bases). V lost 4 bases to trimming and J lost 2 bases, with 8 bases between them. The CDR3 covers 13 residues. CDR3 nucleotides: TGTGCCAGCAGTTCACAGGAGAACTATGGCTACACCTTC. Translating gives CASSSQENYGYTF.

This sequence joins TRBV7-9 and TRBJ2-4; D is uncertain. Germline CDR1 SEHNR, CDR2 FQNEAQ (reference sequence). The CDR3 loop spans 14 amino acids. The V end was cut by 4 bases, the J end by 3 bases, with 10 bases between. As DNA, the CDR3 is TGTGCCAGCAGCTCAACTTACGGCAAAAACATTCAGTACTTC. This gives the protein CASSSTYGKNIQYF.